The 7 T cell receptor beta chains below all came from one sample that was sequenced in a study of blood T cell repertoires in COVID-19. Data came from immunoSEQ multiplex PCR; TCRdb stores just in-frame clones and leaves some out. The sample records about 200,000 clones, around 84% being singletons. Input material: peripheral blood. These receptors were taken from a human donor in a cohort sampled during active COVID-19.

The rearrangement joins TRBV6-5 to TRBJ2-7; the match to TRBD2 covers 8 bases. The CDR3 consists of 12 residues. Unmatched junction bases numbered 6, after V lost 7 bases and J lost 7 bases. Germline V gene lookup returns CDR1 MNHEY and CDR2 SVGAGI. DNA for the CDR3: TGTGCCAGCAATGGCGGGGGGTGGGAGCAGTACTTC. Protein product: CASNGGGWEQYF.

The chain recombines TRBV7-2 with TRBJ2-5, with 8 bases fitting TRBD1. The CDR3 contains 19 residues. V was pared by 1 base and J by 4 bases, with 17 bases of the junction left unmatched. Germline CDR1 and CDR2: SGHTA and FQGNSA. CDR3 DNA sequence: TGTGCCAGCAGCTTAGATCCTCAGGGGGCGCCGCCCGAGATAGAGACCCAGTACTTC. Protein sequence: CASSLDPQGAPPEIETQYF.

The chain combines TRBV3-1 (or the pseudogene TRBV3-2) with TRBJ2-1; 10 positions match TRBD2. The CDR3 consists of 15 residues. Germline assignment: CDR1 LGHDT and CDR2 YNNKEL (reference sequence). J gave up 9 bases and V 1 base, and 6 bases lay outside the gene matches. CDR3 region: CASSQGASGSSEQFF. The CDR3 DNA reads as TGTGCCAGCAGCCAAGGGGCTAGCGGGAGCAGTGAGCAGTTCTTC.

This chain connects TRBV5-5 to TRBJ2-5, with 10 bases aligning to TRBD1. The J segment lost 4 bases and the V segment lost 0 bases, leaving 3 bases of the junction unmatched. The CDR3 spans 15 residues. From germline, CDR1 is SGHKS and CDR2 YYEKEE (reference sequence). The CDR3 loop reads CASSLGGTGAETQYF. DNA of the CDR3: TGTGCCAGCAGCTTGGGGGGGACAGGGGCAGAGACCCAGTACTTC.

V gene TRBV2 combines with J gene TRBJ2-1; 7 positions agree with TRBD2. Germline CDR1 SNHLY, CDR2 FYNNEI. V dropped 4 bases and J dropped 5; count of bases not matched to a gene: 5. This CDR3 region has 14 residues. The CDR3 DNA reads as TGTGCCAGCAGTGCCCGGGACTACGACAATGAGCAGTTCTTC. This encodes CASSARDYDNEQFF.

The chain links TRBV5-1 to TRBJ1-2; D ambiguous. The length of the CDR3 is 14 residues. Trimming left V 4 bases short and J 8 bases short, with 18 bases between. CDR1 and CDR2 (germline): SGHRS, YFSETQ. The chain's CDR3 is CASSPGFSRWGYTF. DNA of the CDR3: TGCGCCAGCAGCCCCGGGTTCAGTCGGTGGGGCTACACCTTC.

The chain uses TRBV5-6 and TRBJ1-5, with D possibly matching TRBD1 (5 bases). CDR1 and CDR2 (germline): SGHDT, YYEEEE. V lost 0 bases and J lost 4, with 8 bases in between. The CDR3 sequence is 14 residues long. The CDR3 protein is CASSLGQQNQPQHF. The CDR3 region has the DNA TGTGCCAGCAGCTTGGGACAGCAAAATCAGCCCCAGCATTTT.